This TCR beta chain was retrieved from a study of STAT5B mutations in CD4+ large granular lymphocyte leukemia. General study results and limits: Compared with healthy controls (2/35), patient top clones favored TRBV06 (8/27). Without putative leukemic clones, patient CD4-sorted repertoires remained more clonal than healthy CD4+ repertoires.

Notes on this clone: The antigen is not known.

Trimming took off 5 bases at V and 1 base at J, with 16 bases between the two ends. CDR1 and CDR2 from the germline V gene are SGHTA and FQGTGA. The CDR3 loop spans 16 amino acids. Libraries were prepared by immunoSEQ multiplex PCR; TCRdb keeps only in-frame clonotypes and omits some of them. The sample has roughly 30,000 clones; around nine tenths are singletons. Sequenced sample: CD4+ T cells from blood buffy coats. The chain carries TRBV7-3 and TRBJ2-3, with D maybe TRBD2 (6 bases). This receptor was taken from a human donor in good health. The DNA for the CDR3 is TGTGCCAGCAGCCCTAGCGTAATAGGGGGCACAGATACGCAGTATTTT. Protein: CASSPSVIGGTDTQYF.